Listed below are T cell receptor beta chains from one sample, sequenced in a study of cytomegalovirus exposure and HLA in healthy donors. Libraries were prepared by immunoSEQ multiplex PCR; TCRdb keeps only in-frame clonotypes and omits some of them. The table has 150,000 to 200,000 clones, approximately 72% seen once. The sample taken for sequencing was PBMCs. All receptors come from a human donor in good health. Each CDR3 is given without its conserved first and last residue. Each record gives: V gene, CDR3 protein.

v_gene: TRBV4-1; CDR3aa: ASSQVRGETQY
v_gene: TRBV7-8; CDR3aa: ASSLGVRGNQPQH
v_gene: TRBV5-1; CDR3aa: ASSRDSPSGNTIY
v_gene: TRBV6-5; CDR3aa: ASSMGTYYEQY
v_gene: TRBV4-1; CDR3aa: ASRTRGLAGGSNTGELF
v_gene: TRBV27; CDR3aa: ASSPRDRQPQH
v_gene: TRBV7-9; CDR3aa: ASSLDGTRGYT
v_gene: TRBV11-2; CDR3aa: ASSHRDGGTGELF
v_gene: TRBV4-1; CDR3aa: ASSQTRAGSGNTIY
v_gene: TRBV21-1; CDR3aa: ASSPLWGSCFGSETQY
v_gene: TRBV5-1; CDR3aa: ASRRGQGPQETQY
v_gene: TRBV29-1; CDR3aa: SVLRTGGNEQF
v_gene: TRBV7-9; CDR3aa: ASSLGGGPYNEQF
v_gene: TRBV7-8; CDR3aa: ASSQEGQINTEAF
v_gene: TRBV6-1; CDR3aa: ASSEEGLGLDTQY
v_gene: TRBV6-1; CDR3aa: ASSEGQRNQPQH
v_gene: TRBV6-6; CDR3aa: ASSYRTGRYEQY
v_gene: TRBV5-1; CDR3aa: ASSSRQGQEKLF
v_gene: TRBV21-1; CDR3aa: ASSKEDSEAF
v_gene: TRBV5-1; CDR3aa: ASSLGGGSSYEQY
v_gene: TRBV4-3; CDR3aa: ASSQDRWSTPYEQY
v_gene: TRBV7-2; CDR3aa: ASSLAPLQNYGYT
v_gene: TRBV6-1; CDR3aa: ASSGAGQGFTGELF
v_gene: TRBV5-4; CDR3aa: ASSMGQGLEKLF
v_gene: TRBV19; CDR3aa: ASSIAGDAQPQH
v_gene: TRBV2; CDR3aa: ASSDFGSGQPQH
v_gene: TRBV5-1; CDR3aa: ASSLNGGGANVLT
v_gene: TRBV11-2; CDR3aa: ASSLVGYYSYNEQF
v_gene: TRBV2; CDR3aa: ASSVGGKLF
v_gene: TRBV4-1; CDR3aa: ASSQDPGTNTEAF
v_gene: TRBV6-5; CDR3aa: ASSGFSGGAWEQF
v_gene: TRBV14; CDR3aa: ASSFSGVGGYT
v_gene: TRBV5-1; CDR3aa: ASSLEGGETGELF
v_gene: TRBV5-1; CDR3aa: ASSRIGQAHEQY
v_gene: TRBV6-5; CDR3aa: ASSLGQRSNYGYT
v_gene: TRBV7-9; CDR3aa: SSSFGDQPQH
v_gene: TRBV5-5; CDR3aa: ASSLFLGTEAF
v_gene: TRBV4-2; CDR3aa: ASSQDRGQRGNQPQH
v_gene: TRBV11-1; CDR3aa: ASSPSGGAYNEQF
v_gene: TRBV11-2; CDR3aa: ASSLGEQPQH
v_gene: TRBV6-5; CDR3aa: ASSPPTAHYGYT
v_gene: TRBV7-8; CDR3aa: ASTIRGQGDNYGYT
v_gene: TRBV6-4; CDR3aa: ASSDSGGPSENTGELF
v_gene: TRBV5-1; CDR3aa: ASALLGTGEETQY
v_gene: TRBV5-1; CDR3aa: ASSLGDRPYGQY
v_gene: TRBV5-4; CDR3aa: ASSFPRSEAF
v_gene: TRBV4-1; CDR3aa: ASSQVSGQANYGYT
v_gene: TRBV27; CDR3aa: ASSSTGGNRRAF
v_gene: TRBV7-6; CDR3aa: ACSLLTGIETQY
v_gene: TRBV7-3; CDR3aa: ASSPGPDTNSGYT
v_gene: TRBV7-9; CDR3aa: ASSLETASYEQY
v_gene: TRBV19; CDR3aa: ASSILGASGEQY
v_gene: TRBV7-9; CDR3aa: ASNPAAFTEQY
v_gene: TRBV5-4; CDR3aa: ASSWGGDPSNQPQH
v_gene: TRBV9; CDR3aa: ASSAWTRDNTEAF
v_gene: TRBV7-8; CDR3aa: ASSQNRVYGYT
v_gene: TRBV5-1; CDR3aa: ASREQGLGETQY
v_gene: TRBV7-2; CDR3aa: ASSWDSGTGIYGYT
v_gene: TRBV7-9; CDR3aa: ASSLRGATDTQY
v_gene: TRBV11-1; CDR3aa: ASSYGGGSSYEQY